These 16 T cell receptor beta chains originate from one sample sequenced in a study of T cell responses to AZD1222 COVID-19 vaccine. Produced via immunoSEQ multiplex PCR; TCRdb's table is partial and in-frame only. The sample contains more than 95,000 clones, roughly 88% of which appear only once. The sequencing used peripheral blood, collected on day 0 of AZD1222 vaccination. All receptors derive from an adult in good health.

V is TRBV4-3 and J is TRBJ2-7; possibly TRBD1 for D (6 bases). The CDR3 extends over 16 amino acids. Germline V gene sequence: CDR1 LGHNA, CDR2 YSLEER. V was pared by 3 bases and J by 3 bases, with 18 bases between. The CDR3: CASSQNPRTDLYEQYF. The CDR3 DNA sequence: TGCGCCAGCAGCCAGAACCCCCGGACAGACCTCTACGAGCAGTACTTC.

CDR3 loop: CASSSGLEQETQYF. CDR3 DNA sequence: TGCGCCAGCAGCTCAGGACTAGAACAAGAGACCCAGTACTTC. This chain uses TRBV5-1 with TRBJ2-5; TRBD2 agrees at 7 bases. The germline gives CDR1 SGHRS, CDR2 YFSETQ. There are 14 residues in the CDR3. V was pared by 3 bases and J by 2 bases, with 4 bases of the junction left unmatched.

The chain couples TRBV10-2 to TRBJ2-7, with D perhaps TRBD1 or TRBD2 (5 bases each). Trimming left V 0 bases short and J 4 bases short, with 13 bases between. Germline-derived CDR1 and CDR2 are WSHSY and SAAADI. This CDR3 comprises 15 residues. For the CDR3, the DNA is TGCGCCAGCAGTGAGTCGTGGGAGCAGGGATACGAGCAGTACTTC. Amino acid sequence: CASSESWEQGYEQYF.

The CDR3 coding sequence is TGTGCCAGCAGCCTTCGACAGGCCTCTGGAAACACCATATATTTT. Translated, it gives CASSLRQASGNTIYF. The rearrangement links TRBV5-5 to TRBJ1-3; possible D gene TRBD1, 6 bases. Trimming left V 4 bases short and J 0 bases short, with 11 bases between. CDR3 length equals 15 residues. Germline lookup yields CDR1 SGHKS and CDR2 YYEKEE (reference sequence).

The chain carries TRBV28 and TRBJ1-4, with D possibly being TRBD1 (5 bases). The CDR3 contains 14 residues. Germline CDR1 MDHEN, CDR2 SYDVKM. Trimming removed 3 bases at V and 7 bases at J, with 12 bases between. CDR3 protein: CASSFTGPSEKLFF. The DNA of the CDR3 is TGTGCCAGCAGTTTTACAGGACCGAGTGAAAAACTGTTTTTT.

The chain uses TRBV5-4 and TRBJ2-3, with D possibly being TRBD1 (5 bases). V was shortened by 7 bases and J by 0 bases, with 12 bases between the two germline ends. CDR1 SGHNT and CDR2 YYREEE come from the germline V gene (reference sequence). The CDR3 extends over 14 amino acids. The CDR3 nucleotides read TGTGCCAGCGGGGCAACCACTAGCACAGATACGCAGTATTTT. Protein: CASGATTSTDTQYF.

This chain connects TRBV18 to TRBJ1-3; a possible D gene is TRBD1 (6 bases). V lost 4 bases and J lost 2, with 12 bases in between. CDR1 KGHSH and CDR2 LQKENI come from the germline V gene. The CDR3 is made up of 15 amino acids. For the CDR3, the DNA is TGTGCCAGCTCACTCGACGGGGGCGCTGGAAACACCATATATTTT. It translates to CASSLDGGAGNTIYF.

V and J are TRBV28 and TRBJ2-3, with 7 bases matching TRBD1. J gave up 0 bases and V 5 bases, and 5 bases lay outside the gene matches. The CDR3 spans 15 residues. In germline, CDR1 is MDHEN, CDR2 SYDVKM. The chain's CDR3 is CASSRTGTSTDTQYF. In nucleotides, the CDR3 is TGTGCCAGCAGTAGGACAGGTACTAGCACAGATACGCAGTATTTT.

This sequence joins TRBV9 and TRBJ2-1; TRBD2 is a possible D gene (5 bases). Trimming left V 3 bases short and J 1 base short, with 8 bases between. CDR3 size: 14 residues. Germline V gene lookup returns CDR1 SGDLS and CDR2 YYNGEE. Written as DNA, the CDR3 is TGTGCCAGCAGCGAGAGCGGATCCTACAATGAGCAGTTCTTC. Translated, it gives CASSESGSYNEQFF.

This chain connects TRBV19 to TRBJ1-5; D gene uncertain. Trimming stripped 5 bases from V and 1 base from J, with 6 bases between. The CDR3 loop spans 13 amino acids. From germline, CDR1 is LNHDA and CDR2 SQIVND (reference sequence). CDR3 in amino acids: CASSDHSNQPQHF. The CDR3 bases are TGTGCCAGTAGTGACCACAGCAATCAGCCCCAGCATTTT.

The rearrangement uses TRBV2 and TRBJ1-4; D gene unclear. V gave up 5 bases and J gave up 4 bases, with 5 bases separating them. The CDR3 runs to 12 residues. Germline lookup yields CDR1 SNHLY and CDR2 FYNNEI. The CDR3 reads CASSLGNEKLFF. The CDR3 nucleotides read TGTGCCAGCAGTCTGGGTAATGAAAAACTGTTTTTT.

The chain combines TRBV19 with TRBJ2-1; 13 bases align to TRBD2. The CDR3 totals 16 residues. Trimming removed 4 bases from V and 8 bases from J; junction bases left unmatched: 8. The germline V gene has CDR1 LNHDA and CDR2 SQIVND (reference sequence). The CDR3 DNA reads as TGTGCCAGTAGTAGGACTAGCGGGAGTACGACCCATGAGCAGTTCTTC. Amino acid sequence: CASSRTSGSTTHEQFF. Looking up the rest from reference TRBV19 and TRBJ2-1 gives the full variable domain: DGGITQSPKYLFRKEGQNVTLSCEQNLNHDAMYWYRQDPGQGLRLIYYSQIVNDFQKGDIAEGYSVSREKKESFPLTVTSAQKNPTAFYLCASSRTSGSTTHEQFFGPGTRLTVL.

The chain links TRBV7-2 to TRBJ1-5, with 10 positions matching TRBD1. Losses at the gene ends were 3 bases for V and 6 bases for J; bases not matched to a gene: 8. The CDR3 extends over 16 amino acids. The germline V gene has CDR1 SGHTA and CDR2 FQGNSA. CDR3 sequence: CASSLIGTGVSQPQHF. The CDR3, as DNA: TGTGCCAGCAGCTTGATCGGGACAGGGGTAAGTCAGCCCCAGCATTTT.

V gene TRBV12-3 or TRBV12-4 combines with J gene TRBJ2-1; D is unresolved. The V gene lost 7 bases and the J gene lost 0 bases, with 7 bases spanning the gap. This CDR3 has 13 residues. This CDR3 reads CASKWSSYNEQFF. CDR3 sequence (DNA): TGTGCCAGCAAATGGAGCTCCTACAATGAGCAGTTCTTC.

The chain has TRBV20-1 and TRBJ1-3; D not resolved. This CDR3 has 11 residues. The germline V gene encodes CDR1 DFQATT and CDR2 SNEGSKA (reference sequence). Trimming pared 1 base from V and 3 bases from J, leaving 1 base between. CDR3 protein: CSARGGNTIYF. The CDR3 DNA sequence: TGCAGTGCTAGAGGTGGAAACACCATATATTTT.

V and J are TRBV25-1 and TRBJ1-1; no definite D call. The CDR3 contains 12 residues. Germline CDR1 and CDR2: MGHDK and SYGVNS. The CDR3 region is CASKWGNTEAFF. DNA for the CDR3: TGTGCATCAAAATGGGGGAACACTGAAGCTTTCTTT.